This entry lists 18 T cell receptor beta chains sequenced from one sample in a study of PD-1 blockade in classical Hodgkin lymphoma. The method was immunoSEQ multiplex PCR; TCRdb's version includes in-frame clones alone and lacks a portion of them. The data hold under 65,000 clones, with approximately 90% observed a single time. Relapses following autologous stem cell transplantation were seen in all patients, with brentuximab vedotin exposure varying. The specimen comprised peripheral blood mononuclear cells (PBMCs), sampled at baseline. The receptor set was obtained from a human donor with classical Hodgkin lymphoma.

The CDR3 reads CASSFGQGDGYTF. The CDR3 DNA reads as TGTGCCAGCAGCTTTGGACAGGGGGATGGCTACACCTTC. The rearrangement links TRBV25-1 to TRBJ1-2; 10 positions agree with TRBD1. The CDR3 is made up of 13 amino acids. Trimming removed 6 bases from V and 6 bases from J; junction bases left unmatched: 4. The germline gives CDR1 MGHDK, CDR2 SYGVNS.

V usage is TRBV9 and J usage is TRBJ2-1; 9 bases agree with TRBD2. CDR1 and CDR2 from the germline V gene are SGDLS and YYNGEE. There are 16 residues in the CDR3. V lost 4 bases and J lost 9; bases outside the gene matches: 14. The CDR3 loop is CASSLRGGLFTSEQFF. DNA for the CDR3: TGTGCCAGCAGCCTGCGGGGGGGCCTTTTTACTAGTGAGCAGTTCTTC. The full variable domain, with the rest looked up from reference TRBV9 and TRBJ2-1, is DSGVTQTPKHLITATGQRVTLRCSPRSGDLSVYWYQQSLDQGLQFLIQYYNGEERAKGNILERFSAQQFPDLHSELNLSSLELGDSALYFCASSLRGGLFTSEQFFGPGTRLTVL.

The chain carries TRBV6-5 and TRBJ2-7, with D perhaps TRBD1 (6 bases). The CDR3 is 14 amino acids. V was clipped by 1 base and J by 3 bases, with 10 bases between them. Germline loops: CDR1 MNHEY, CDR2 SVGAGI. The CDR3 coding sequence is TGTGCCAGCAGTTACTACGCAGGGGACTACGAGCAGTACTTC. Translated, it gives CASSYYAGDYEQYF.

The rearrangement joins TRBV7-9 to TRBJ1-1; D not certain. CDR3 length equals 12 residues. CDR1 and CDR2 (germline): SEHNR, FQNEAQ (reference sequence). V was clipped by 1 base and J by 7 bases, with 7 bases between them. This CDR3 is CASSLVGHEAFF. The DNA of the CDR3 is TGTGCCAGCAGCTTAGTTGGTCATGAAGCTTTCTTT. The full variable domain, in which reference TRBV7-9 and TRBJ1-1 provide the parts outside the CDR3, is DTGVSQNPRHKITKRGQNVTFRCDPISEHNRLYWYRQTLGQGPEFLTYFQNEAQLEKSRLLSDRFSAERPKGSFSTLEIQRTEQGDSAMYLCASSLVGHEAFFGQGTRLTVV.

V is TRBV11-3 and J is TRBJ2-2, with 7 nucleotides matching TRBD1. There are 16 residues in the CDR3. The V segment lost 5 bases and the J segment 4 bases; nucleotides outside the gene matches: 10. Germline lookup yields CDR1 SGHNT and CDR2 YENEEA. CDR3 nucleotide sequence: TGTGCCAGCAGCGGGCGGACAGGTTGGGGCACCGGGGAGCTGTTTTTT. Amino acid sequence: CASSGRTGWGTGELFF.

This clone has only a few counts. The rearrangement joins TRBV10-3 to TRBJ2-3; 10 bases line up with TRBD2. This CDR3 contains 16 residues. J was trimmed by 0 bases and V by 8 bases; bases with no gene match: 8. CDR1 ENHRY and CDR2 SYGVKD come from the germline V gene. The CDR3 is CAIGLADSFSTDTQYF. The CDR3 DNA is TGTGCCATCGGACTAGCGGACTCGTTTAGCACAGATACGCAGTATTTT.

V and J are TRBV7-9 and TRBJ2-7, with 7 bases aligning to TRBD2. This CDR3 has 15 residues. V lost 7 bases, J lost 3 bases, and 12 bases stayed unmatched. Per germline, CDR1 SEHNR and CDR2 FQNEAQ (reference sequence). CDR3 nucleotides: TGTGCCAGCACCCCGGGGGAGGGCTTATACTACGAGCAGTACTTC. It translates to CASTPGEGLYYEQYF.

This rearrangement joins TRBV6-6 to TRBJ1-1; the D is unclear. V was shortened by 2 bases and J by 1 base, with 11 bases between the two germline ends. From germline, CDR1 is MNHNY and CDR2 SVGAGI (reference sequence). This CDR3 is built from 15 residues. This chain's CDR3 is CASSYPDIANTEAFF. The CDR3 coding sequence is TGTGCCAGCAGTTACCCCGACATCGCGAACACTGAAGCTTTCTTT.

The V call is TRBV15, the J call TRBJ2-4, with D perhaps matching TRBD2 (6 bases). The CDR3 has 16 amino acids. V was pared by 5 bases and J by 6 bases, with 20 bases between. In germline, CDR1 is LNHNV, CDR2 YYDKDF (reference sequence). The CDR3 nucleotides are TGTGCCACCAGCCTTAAAGGAGGGGCGAGGGGAAACATTCAGTACTTC. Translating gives CATSLKGGARGNIQYF.

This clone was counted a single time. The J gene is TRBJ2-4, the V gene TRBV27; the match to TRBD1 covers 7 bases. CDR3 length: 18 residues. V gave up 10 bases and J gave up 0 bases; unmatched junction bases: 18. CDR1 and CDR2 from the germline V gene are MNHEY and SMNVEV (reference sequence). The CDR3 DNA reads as TGTGCCACCCAAGACAGGACAGGAGGAGCGTTAGCCAAAAACATTCAGTACTTC. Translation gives CATQDRTGGALAKNIQYF.

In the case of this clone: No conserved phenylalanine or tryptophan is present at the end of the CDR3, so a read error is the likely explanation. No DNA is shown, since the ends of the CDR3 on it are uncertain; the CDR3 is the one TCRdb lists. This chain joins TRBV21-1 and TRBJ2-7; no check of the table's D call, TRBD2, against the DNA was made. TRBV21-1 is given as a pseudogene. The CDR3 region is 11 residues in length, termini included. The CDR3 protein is CATGRDPSQPA.

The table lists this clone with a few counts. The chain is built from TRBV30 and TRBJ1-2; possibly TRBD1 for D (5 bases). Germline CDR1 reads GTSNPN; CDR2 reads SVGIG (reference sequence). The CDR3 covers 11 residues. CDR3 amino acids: CAWDGDYGYTF. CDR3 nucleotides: TGTGCTTGGGACGGCGACTATGGCTACACCTTC.

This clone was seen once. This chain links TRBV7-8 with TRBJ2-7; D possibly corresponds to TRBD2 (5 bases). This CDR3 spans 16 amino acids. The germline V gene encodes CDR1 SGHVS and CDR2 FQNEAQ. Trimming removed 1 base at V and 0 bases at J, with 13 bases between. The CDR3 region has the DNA TGTGCCAGCAGCTTAGACGGGGAAATCCACTCCTACGAGCAGTACTTC. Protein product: CASSLDGEIHSYEQYF.

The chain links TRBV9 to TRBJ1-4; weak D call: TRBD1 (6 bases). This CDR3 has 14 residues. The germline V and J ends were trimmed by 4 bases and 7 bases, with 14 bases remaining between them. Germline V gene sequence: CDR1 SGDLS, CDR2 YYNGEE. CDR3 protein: CASSLRQDGEKLFF. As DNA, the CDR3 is TGTGCCAGCAGCTTAAGACAGGACGGTGAAAAACTGTTTTTT.

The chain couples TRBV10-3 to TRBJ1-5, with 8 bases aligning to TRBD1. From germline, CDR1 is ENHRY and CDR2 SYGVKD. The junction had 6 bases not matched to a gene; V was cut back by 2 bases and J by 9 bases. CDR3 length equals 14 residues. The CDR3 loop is CAISELGQARPQHF. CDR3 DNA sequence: TGTGCCATCAGTGAGCTGGGACAGGCTCGGCCCCAGCATTTT.

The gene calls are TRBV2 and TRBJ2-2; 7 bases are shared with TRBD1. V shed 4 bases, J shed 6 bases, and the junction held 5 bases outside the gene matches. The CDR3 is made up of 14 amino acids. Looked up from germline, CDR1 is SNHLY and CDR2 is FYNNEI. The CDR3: CASSGYRGPGELFF. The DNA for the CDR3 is TGTGCCAGCAGTGGCTACAGGGGTCCCGGGGAGCTGTTTTTT.

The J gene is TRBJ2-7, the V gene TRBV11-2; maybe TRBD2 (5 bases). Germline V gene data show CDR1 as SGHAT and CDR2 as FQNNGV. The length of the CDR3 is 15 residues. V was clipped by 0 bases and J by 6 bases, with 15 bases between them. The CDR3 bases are TGTGCCAGCAGCTTAGAATACGGGGTCCGCGGCGAGCAGTACTTC. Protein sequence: CASSLEYGVRGEQYF. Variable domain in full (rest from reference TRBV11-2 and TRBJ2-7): EAGVAQSPRYKIIEKRQSVAFWCNPISGHATLYWYQQILGQGPKLLIQFQNNGVVDDSQLPKDRFSAERLKGVDSTLKIQPAKLEDSAVYLCASSLEYGVRGEQYFGPGTRLTVT.

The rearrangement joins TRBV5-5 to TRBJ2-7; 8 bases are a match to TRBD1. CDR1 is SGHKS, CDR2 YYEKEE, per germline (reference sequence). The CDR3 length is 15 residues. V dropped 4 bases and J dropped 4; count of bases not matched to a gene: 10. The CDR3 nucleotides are TGTGCCAGCAGCAGCTATACAGGGGGTAGGTACGAGCAGTACTTC. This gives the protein CASSSYTGGRYEQYF.